This T cell receptor (beta chain) is from a study of beta chain features in type 1 diabetes. Isolated RNA was reverse transcribed in full, so expressed TCRB transcripts were sequenced. Sequenced by immunoSEQ multiplex PCR; TCRdb stores in-frame clones only, minus some. This sample yields 450,000 or so clones, of which roughly an eighth are seen a single time; approximately 0.05% belongs to the top ten. This clone was counted a single time. After removal of 1 base from V and 0 bases from J, the junction contained 1 base not matched to a gene. CDR3 length equals 15 residues. Germline CDR1 reads SGHTA; CDR2 reads FQGNSA.

This TCR was recovered from a woman aged 18-29 years in good health. Material for sequencing was naive CD4+ T cells from blood. The chain uses TRBV7-2 and TRBJ2-3, with 7 nucleotides matching TRBD2. The CDR3: CASSLVRESTDTQYF. CDR3 DNA sequence: TGTGCCAGCAGCTTAGTGCGGGAGAGCACAGATACGCAGTATTTT.